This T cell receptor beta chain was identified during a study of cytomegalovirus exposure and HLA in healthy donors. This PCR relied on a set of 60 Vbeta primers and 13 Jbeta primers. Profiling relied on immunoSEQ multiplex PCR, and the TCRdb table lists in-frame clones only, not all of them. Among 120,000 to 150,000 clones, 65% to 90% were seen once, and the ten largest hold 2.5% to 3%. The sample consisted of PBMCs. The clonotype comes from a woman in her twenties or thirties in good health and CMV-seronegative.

CDR3: CASSLGYGPDTQYF. CDR3 sequence (DNA): TGCGCCAGCTCCCTCGGGTACGGCCCAGATACGCAGTATTTT. The chain has TRBV10-1 and TRBJ2-3; D ambiguous. The length of the CDR3 is 14 residues. Germline CDR1 WNHNN, CDR2 SYGVQD (reference sequence). Trimming took off 8 bases at V and 4 bases at J, with 16 bases between the two ends.